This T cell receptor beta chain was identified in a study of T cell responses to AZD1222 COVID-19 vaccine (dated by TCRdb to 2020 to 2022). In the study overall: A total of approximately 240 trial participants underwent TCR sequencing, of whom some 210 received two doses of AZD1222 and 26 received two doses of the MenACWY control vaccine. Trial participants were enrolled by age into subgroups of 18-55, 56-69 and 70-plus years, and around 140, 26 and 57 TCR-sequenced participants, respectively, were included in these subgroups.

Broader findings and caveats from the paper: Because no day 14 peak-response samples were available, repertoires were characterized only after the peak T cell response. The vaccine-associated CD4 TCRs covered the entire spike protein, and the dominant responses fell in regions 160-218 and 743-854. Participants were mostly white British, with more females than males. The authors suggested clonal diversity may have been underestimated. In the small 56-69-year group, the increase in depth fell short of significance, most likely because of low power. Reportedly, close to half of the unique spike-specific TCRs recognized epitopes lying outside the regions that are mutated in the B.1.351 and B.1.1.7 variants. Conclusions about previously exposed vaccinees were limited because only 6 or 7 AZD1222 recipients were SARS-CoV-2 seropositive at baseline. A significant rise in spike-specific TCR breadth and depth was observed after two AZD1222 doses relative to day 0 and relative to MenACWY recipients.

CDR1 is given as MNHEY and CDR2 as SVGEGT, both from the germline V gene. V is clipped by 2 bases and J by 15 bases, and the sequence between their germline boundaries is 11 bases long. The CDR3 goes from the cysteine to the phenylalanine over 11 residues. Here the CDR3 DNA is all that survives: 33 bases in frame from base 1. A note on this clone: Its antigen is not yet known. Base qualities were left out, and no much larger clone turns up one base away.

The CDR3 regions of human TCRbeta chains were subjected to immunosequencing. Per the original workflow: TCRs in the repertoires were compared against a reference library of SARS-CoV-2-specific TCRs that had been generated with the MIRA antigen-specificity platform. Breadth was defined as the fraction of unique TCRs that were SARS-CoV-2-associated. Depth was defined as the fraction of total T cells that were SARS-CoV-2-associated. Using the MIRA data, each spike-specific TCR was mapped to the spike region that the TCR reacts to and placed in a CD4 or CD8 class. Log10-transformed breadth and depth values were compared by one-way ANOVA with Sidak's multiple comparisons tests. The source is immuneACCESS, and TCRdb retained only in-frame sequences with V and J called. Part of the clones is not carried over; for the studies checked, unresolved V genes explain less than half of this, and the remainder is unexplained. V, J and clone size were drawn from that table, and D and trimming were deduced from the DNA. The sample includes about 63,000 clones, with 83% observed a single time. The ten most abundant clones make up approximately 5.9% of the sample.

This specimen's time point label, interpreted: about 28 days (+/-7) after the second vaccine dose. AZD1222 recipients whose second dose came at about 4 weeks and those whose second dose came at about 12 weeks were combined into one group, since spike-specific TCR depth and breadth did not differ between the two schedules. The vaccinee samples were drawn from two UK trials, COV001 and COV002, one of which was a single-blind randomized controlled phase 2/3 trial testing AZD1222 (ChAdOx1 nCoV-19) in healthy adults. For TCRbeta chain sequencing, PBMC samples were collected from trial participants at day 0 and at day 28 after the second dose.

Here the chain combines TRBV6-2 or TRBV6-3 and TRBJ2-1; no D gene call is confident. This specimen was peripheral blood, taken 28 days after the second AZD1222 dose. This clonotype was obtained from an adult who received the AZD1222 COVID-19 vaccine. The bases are TGTGCCAGCAGTTACCCCAGCCCGTGGTTCTTC. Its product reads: CASSYPSPWFF.